This T cell receptor beta chain came from a study of T cell responses to AZD1222 COVID-19 vaccine. Background on the study: It was second doses at about 4 or about 12 weeks that were pooled.

Between the trimmed V and J ends, which lost 5 bases and 12 bases, there was a span of 23 bases. The CDR3 is made up of 15 amino acids. Looked up from germline, CDR1 is SGHVS and CDR2 is FQNEAQ. Clones were read by immunoSEQ multiplex PCR, and TCRdb kept only the in-frame ones, dropping some. The repertoire holds roughly 150,000 clones, with about 92% as singletons. Study-wide findings and caveats: Repertoire samples came only from after the peak T cell response.

Notes on this clone: Its specificity is unknown.

Specimen: peripheral blood, collected on day 0 of AZD1222 vaccination. The chain employs TRBV7-8 and TRBJ2-1; D not resolved. The sequence came from an adult in good health. The CDR3: CASSPTSAGLHRQFF. The CDR3 DNA reads as TGTGCCAGCAGCCCGACCTCGGCTGGTCTTCATAGGCAGTTCTTC. Supplemented by reference TRBV7-8 and TRBJ2-1, the full variable domain reads GAGVSQSPRYKVAKRGQDVALRCDPISGHVSLFWYQQALGQGPEFLTYFQNEAQLDKSGLPSDRFFAERPEGSVSTLKIQRTQQEDSAVYLCASSPTSAGLHRQFFGPGTRLTVL.